This T cell receptor (beta chain) derives from a study of T cell responses to AZD1222 COVID-19 vaccine. The study's findings and limits: Females outnumbered males among donors, who were mostly white British; clonal diversity was possibly underestimated.

The V end lost 1 base, the J end lost 11 bases, and 14 bases lay between the germline ends. The CDR3 runs to 13 residues. Germline CDR1 and CDR2: LNHDA and SQIVND (reference sequence). Of note for this clone: Its antigen is currently unknown.

Repertoires were generated with immunoSEQ multiplex PCR, while TCRdb's copy carries only in-frame clones and drops some. Here the sample spans around 140,000 clones, approximately 85% being singletons. This sequence originates from an adult in good health. Source: peripheral blood, taken on day 0 of AZD1222 vaccination. This chain joins TRBV19 and TRBJ1-1, with D possibly matching TRBD1 (6 bases). In nucleotides, the CDR3 is TGTGCCAGTAGTATAGGGACAGTCCCCAGGGCTTTCTTT. Protein sequence: CASSIGTVPRAFF. Combining the CDR3 with reference TRBV19 and TRBJ1-1 gives the whole variable domain DGGITQSPKYLFRKEGQNVTLSCEQNLNHDAMYWYRQDPGQGLRLIYYSQIVNDFQKGDIAEGYSVSREKKESFPLTVTSAQKNPTAFYLCASSIGTVPRAFFGQGTRLTVV.